The 2 T cell receptor beta chains below were found in one sample sequenced in a study of beta chain features in type 1 diabetes. cDNA synthesis used the whole RNA isolate, giving expressed TCRB sequences. The repertoire was sequenced with immunoSEQ multiplex PCR; TCRdb's copy has only in-frame clones and lacks some. This sample has roughly 290,000 clones, with approximately 8.1% found just once. Source material: central memory CD4+ T cells from blood. These TCRs come from a woman in her late teens or twenties in good health.

As concerns this clone: A much larger clone differs from this one at a single base, so this may be a read error. V is TRBV7-2 and J is TRBJ2-7; no clear D gene. Germline V gives CDR1 SGHTA, CDR2 FQGNSA. The CDR3 length is 14 residues. CDR3 DNA sequence: TGTGCCAGCAGCCTTACCCACACCAACTACGAGCAGCACTTC. It encodes CASSLTHTNYEQHF.

This clone was observed a handful of times. This sequence joins TRBV14 and TRBJ2-1; 7 nucleotides line up with TRBD2. The V segment lost 1 base and the J segment 4 bases; nucleotides outside the gene matches: 4. Germline values: CDR1 SGHDN, CDR2 FVKESK. The CDR3 spans 15 residues. The CDR3 loop is CASSQVAGAYNEQFF. CDR3 in DNA: TGTGCCAGCAGCCAAGTGGCGGGAGCATACAATGAGCAGTTCTTC.